Shown below are 28 T cell receptor beta chains from a single sample sequenced in a study of OX40 agonist ivuxolimab in advanced cancers. Sequencing was performed with immunoSEQ multiplex PCR; in TCRdb, only in-frame clones are kept and a portion is missing. The repertoire holds about 36,000 clones, with approximately 80% as singletons. The specimen was CD4+ or CD8+ T cells sorted from blood, collected in a trial of the OX40 agonist ivuxolimab. These receptors all come from an adult with an advanced solid tumor such as melanoma, head and neck, liver or kidney cancer.

This clone came up a few times. This chain links TRBV5-1 with TRBJ2-3; D not resolved. The CDR3 totals 14 residues. Trimming left V 0 bases short and J 2 bases short, with 7 bases between. Germline V gene data show CDR1 as SGHRS and CDR2 as YFSETQ. The CDR3 loop reads CASSLAYITDTQYF. The CDR3 bases are TGCGCCAGCAGCTTGGCATATATCACAGATACGCAGTATTTT.

By sample share, this clone is medium-sized. The chain carries TRBV10-1 and TRBJ1-1, with TRBD1 as a possible D gene (5 bases). In germline, CDR1 is WNHNN, CDR2 SYGVQD (reference sequence). This CDR3 comprises 12 residues. V was pared by 2 bases and J by 7 bases, with 8 bases between. CDR3 sequence reads: CASSENGGEAFF. CDR3 nucleotide sequence: TGCGCCAGCAGTGAGAATGGGGGTGAAGCTTTCTTT.

V gene TRBV7-3 combines with J gene TRBJ1-1; D ambiguous. This CDR3 has 14 residues. V was clipped by 4 bases and J by 2 bases, with 11 bases between them. Germline CDR1 reads SGHTA; CDR2 reads FQGTGA. CDR3 sequence: CASSSAGRNTEAFF. The CDR3 bases are TGTGCCAGCAGCTCCGCCGGCCGCAACACTGAAGCTTTCTTT.

This clone has just one count. The gene calls are TRBV5-6 and TRBJ1-2, with D possibly matching TRBD1 (6 bases). Trimming took 5 bases from V and 1 from J, leaving 12 bases between them. This CDR3 contains 14 residues. Germline values: CDR1 SGHDT, CDR2 YYEEEE. Here the CDR3 DNA reads TGTGCCAGCAGACCGGACAGACTTAACTATGGCTACACCTTC. Protein product: CASRPDRLNYGYTF.

In this sample, this clone turned up once. This chain connects TRBV28 to TRBJ2-7; D not certain. CDR1 MDHEN and CDR2 SYDVKM come from the germline V gene. V dropped 2 bases and J dropped 1 base, with 6 bases sitting between them. The CDR3 sequence is 13 residues long. The CDR3 loop reads CASSLRNSYEQYF. CDR3 DNA sequence: TGTGCCAGCAGTTTACGCAATTCCTACGAGCAGTACTTC.

The genes are TRBV28 and TRBJ1-1; perhaps TRBD1 as D (5 bases). There are 15 residues in the CDR3. Between the trimmed V and J ends, which lost 4 bases and 3 bases, there was a span of 15 bases. Germline loops: CDR1 MDHEN, CDR2 SYDVKM. CDR3 nucleotides: TGTGCCAGCAGTTCCTATGGCCAGGGAGACACTGAAGCTTTCTTT. It translates to CASSSYGQGDTEAFF.

This chain connects TRBV30 to TRBJ2-2; 7 bases fit TRBD2. Trimming at V came to 5 bases and at J to 0 bases, leaving 15 bases not matched to a gene. CDR3 length equals 18 residues. In germline, CDR1 is GTSNPN, CDR2 SVGIG (reference sequence). Here the CDR3 DNA reads TGTGCCTGGGCACGGGACTACACCACCGTATCGAACACCGGGGAGCTGTTTTTT. Amino acids: CAWARDYTTVSNTGELFF.

The gene calls are TRBV28 and TRBJ2-3; D is possibly TRBD1 or TRBD2 (5 bases each). The CDR3 is 18 residues long. V lost 3 bases to trimming and J lost 3 bases, with 22 bases between them. The V gene's germline CDR1 is MDHEN and CDR2 SYDVKM. CDR3 loop: CASSFTGAWDGTTDTQYF. CDR3 nucleotide sequence: TGTGCCAGCAGTTTTACTGGTGCGTGGGACGGAACAACAGATACGCAGTATTTT.

The CDR3 bases are TGTGCCAGCACTCGGGAGGCCCGGGAGGGGGGCTACACCTTC. It is translated as CASTREAREGGYTF. V gene TRBV4-2 combines with J gene TRBJ1-2; D is perhaps TRBD1 (5 bases). V dropped 7 bases and J dropped 8 bases, with 20 bases sitting between them. The CDR3 is 14 amino acids. The germline V gene has CDR1 LGHNA and CDR2 YNFKEQ.

The chain uses TRBV29-1 and TRBJ1-2; 11 bases fit TRBD1. CDR3 length equals 14 residues. CDR1 is SQVTM and CDR2 is ANQGSEA in the germline V gene. With 3 bases clipped from V and 5 bases from J, the junction kept 5 bases outside the gene matches. The CDR3 sequence: CSVEGQGGRYGYTF. As DNA, the CDR3 is TGCAGCGTTGAGGGACAGGGGGGGCGTTATGGCTACACCTTC. The variable domain in full, with the rest retrieved from reference TRBV29-1 and TRBJ1-2, is SAVISQKPSRDICQRGTSLTIQCQVDSQVTMMFWYRQQPGQSLTLIATANQGSEATYESGFVIDKFPISRPNLTFSTLTVSNMSPEDSSIYLCSVEGQGGRYGYTFGSGTRLTVV.

This clone was observed a single time. J is TRBJ1-1 and V is TRBV6-5, with a weak D call TRBD1 (5 bases). This CDR3 region has 15 residues. The germline V gene encodes CDR1 MNHEY and CDR2 SVGAGI. The V end lost 4 bases, the J end lost 1 base, and 13 bases lay between the germline ends. This CDR3 reads CASSFPGPSNTEAFF. The DNA for the CDR3 is TGTGCCAGCAGTTTCCCGGGGCCCTCGAACACTGAAGCTTTCTTT.

This chain joins TRBV14 and TRBJ1-6, with D perhaps matching TRBD1 (6 bases). V was trimmed by 4 bases and J by 9 bases, leaving 19 bases between them. Germline V gene lookup returns CDR1 SGHDN and CDR2 FVKESK. The CDR3 spans 16 residues. The CDR3 DNA reads TGTGCCAGCAGCCCGCTAACCGGGGAAGGGGGTTCACCCCTCCACTTT. It is translated as CASSPLTGEGGSPLHF. Combining the CDR3 with reference TRBV14 and TRBJ1-6 gives the whole variable domain EAGVTQFPSHSVIEKGQTVTLRCDPISGHDNLYWYRRVMGKEIKFLLHFVKESKQDESGMPNNRFLAERTGGTYSTLKVQPAELEDSGVYFCASSPLTGEGGSPLHFGNGTRLTVT.

The CDR3 DNA is TGTGCCTGGCGACAGGGGATAGGGTTAGATACGCAGTATTTT. This encodes CAWRQGIGLDTQYF. V gene TRBV30 combines with J gene TRBJ2-3; 8 bases are shared with TRBD1. The V gene's germline CDR1 is GTSNPN and CDR2 SVGIG (reference sequence). This CDR3 spans 14 amino acids. V lost 5 bases and J lost 5; bases outside the gene matches: 9.

The CDR3 DNA reads TGTGCCAGCAGTTTATCGTACAGCGCTAGCAATCAGCCCCAGCATTTT. As protein: CASSLSYSASNQPQHF. The chain is built from TRBV27 and TRBJ1-5; D gene ambiguous. The germline V gene has CDR1 MNHEY and CDR2 SMNVEV (reference sequence). Trimming removed 0 bases at V and 0 bases at J, with 9 bases between. This CDR3 is 16 amino acids long.

The chain employs TRBV6-5 and TRBJ1-1; unclear D gene. Germline loops: CDR1 MNHEY, CDR2 SVGAGI. The V end lost 5 bases, the J end lost 1 base, and 11 bases lay between the germline ends. CDR3 size: 14 residues. The CDR3 reads CASSKPNKNTEAFF. CDR3 DNA sequence: TGTGCCAGCAGTAAGCCGAACAAGAACACTGAAGCTTTCTTT.

This sequence joins TRBV18 and TRBJ2-1; TRBD1 aligns across 7 bases. Per germline, CDR1 KGHSH and CDR2 LQKENI. V shed 0 bases, J shed 3 bases, and the junction held 2 bases outside the gene matches. CDR3 length: 15 amino acids. CDR3 in amino acids: CASSPPGQVYNEQFF. CDR3 in DNA: TGTGCCAGCTCACCACCCGGACAGGTCTACAATGAGCAGTTCTTC.

This clone was seen a handful of times. This chain connects TRBV7-8 to TRBJ1-2; D not resolved. This CDR3 has 14 residues. With 3 bases removed from V and 8 bases from J, the gap between germline ends came to 16 bases. CDR1 is SGHVS, CDR2 FQNEAQ, per germline. The CDR3 sequence: CASSLASGYGGYTF. CDR3 bases: TGTGCCAGCAGCTTGGCCTCGGGGTATGGAGGCTACACCTTC. The variable domain in full, with the rest retrieved from reference TRBV7-8 and TRBJ1-2, is GAGVSQSPRYKVAKRGQDVALRCDPISGHVSLFWYQQALGQGPEFLTYFQNEAQLDKSGLPSDRFFAERPEGSVSTLKIQRTQQEDSAVYLCASSLASGYGGYTFGSGTRLTVV.

The chain has TRBV5-4 and TRBJ1-2, with D perhaps TRBD1 (6 bases). Trimming pared 6 bases from V and 4 bases from J, leaving 10 bases between. The CDR3 is 12 amino acids. CDR1 is SGHNT and CDR2 is YYREEE in the germline V gene (reference sequence). In DNA, the CDR3 is TGTGCCAGCAATGGACAGTCCTATGGCTACACCTTC. Protein product: CASNGQSYGYTF. Using reference TRBV5-4 and TRBJ1-2 for the parts outside the CDR3, the full variable domain is ETGVTQSPTHLIKTRGQQVTLRCSSQSGHNTVSWYQQALGQGPQFIFQYYREEENGRGNFPPRFSGLQFPNYSSELNVNALELDDSALYLCASNGQSYGYTFGSGTRLTVV.

The chain combines TRBV7-8 with TRBJ1-2; 8 bases agree with TRBD1. CDR3 length equals 14 residues. Germline lookup yields CDR1 SGHVS and CDR2 FQNEAQ. Losses at the gene ends were 2 bases for V and 2 bases for J; bases not matched to a gene: 1. CDR3 sequence: CASSLQGANYGYTF. Here the CDR3 DNA reads TGTGCCAGCAGCTTACAGGGGGCGAACTATGGCTACACCTTC.

The chain combines TRBV6-6 with TRBJ2-7, with TRBD1 identical over 11 bases. Germline assignment: CDR1 MNHNY and CDR2 SVGAGI (reference sequence). V dropped 6 bases and J dropped 6; count of bases not matched to a gene: 7. The CDR3 totals 14 residues. CDR3 in DNA: TGTGCCAGCAGGCCGGGACAGGGGGTAGGCGAGCAGTACTTC. It is translated as CASRPGQGVGEQYF.

The genes are TRBV29-1 and TRBJ1-2; TRBD1 is a possible D gene (5 bases). The germline CDR1 and CDR2 sequences are SQVTM and ANQGSEA. V was cut by 5 bases and J by 7 bases, with 23 bases left in between. The CDR3 has 15 residues. CDR3: CSVRFLGDGLVGYTF. DNA of the CDR3: TGCAGCGTTCGCTTCTTGGGGGACGGATTGGTTGGCTACACCTTC.

This clone showed up just once. The chain recombines TRBV7-2 with TRBJ1-5; 9 bases line up with TRBD1. The V segment lost 1 base and the J segment 1 base; nucleotides outside the gene matches: 2. Germline V gene lookup returns CDR1 SGHTA and CDR2 FQGNSA. This CDR3 contains 16 residues. The CDR3: CASSLGTGVSNQPQHF. CDR3 nucleotides: TGTGCCAGCAGCTTAGGGACAGGGGTGAGCAATCAGCCCCAGCATTTT.

CDR3 protein: CASSLNPPTSGGGEQYF. CDR3 bases: TGTGCCAGCAGCCTAAACCCCCCGACTAGCGGGGGAGGTGAGCAGTACTTC. This sequence joins TRBV11-2 and TRBJ2-7, with 12 bases identical to TRBD2. This CDR3 contains 17 residues. Germline-derived CDR1 and CDR2 are SGHAT and FQNNGV. The V and J ends lost 5 bases and 7 bases, in that order; junction bases with no gene match: 15.

This clone occurred a few times. The V call is TRBV5-5, the J call TRBJ1-2; TRBD1 is a possible D gene (5 bases). Trimming shortened V by 0 bases and J by 6 bases, and 12 bases separated the two germline ends. Germline V CDR1 and CDR2: SGHKS, YYEKEE (reference sequence). This CDR3 has 14 amino acids. CDR3 in DNA: TGTGCCAGCAGCTTGGGTTCAGGGTGGGATGGCTACACCTTC. It encodes CASSLGSGWDGYTF.

The V and J genes are TRBV28 and TRBJ2-5, with TRBD1 matching over 8 bases. Germline CDR1 MDHEN, CDR2 SYDVKM. V lost 6 bases to trimming and J lost 1 base; unmatched junction nucleotides: 7. CDR3 length: 15 residues. CDR3 sequence: CASSGQGRGQETQYF. CDR3 nucleotide sequence: TGTGCCAGCAGCGGACAGGGAAGGGGCCAAGAGACCCAGTACTTC.

The V gene is TRBV30, the J gene TRBJ1-4; D not certain. Deletions cut 1 base from V and 4 bases from J, with 13 bases between. CDR1 GTSNPN and CDR2 SVGIG come from the germline V gene (reference sequence). CDR3 size: 15 residues. The CDR3 region is CAWSAGIGNNEKLFF. The CDR3 nucleotides are TGTGCCTGGAGTGCGGGGATCGGTAATAATGAAAAACTGTTTTTT.

V gene TRBV19 combines with J gene TRBJ2-1; D is uncertain. CDR3 length equals 13 residues. Germline-derived CDR1 and CDR2 are LNHDA and SQIVND (reference sequence). V lost 0 bases to trimming and J lost 5 bases, with 5 bases between them. CDR3 sequence reads: CASSIDRNNEQFF. In nucleotides, the CDR3 is TGTGCCAGTAGTATAGACCGAAACAATGAGCAGTTCTTC.

This chain connects TRBV30 to TRBJ2-2; the D is unclear. The CDR3 extends over 13 amino acids. Per germline, CDR1 GTSNPN and CDR2 SVGIG (reference sequence). V shed 0 bases and J shed 5 bases, with 7 bases lying between them. Here the CDR3 reads CAWSVDGTGELFF. In nucleotides, the CDR3 is TGTGCCTGGAGTGTGGATGGGACCGGGGAGCTGTTTTTT.